This is a list of T cell receptor beta chains from one sample in a study of identical twins. TCRdb independently ran MiXCR on the 5' RACE reads; one entry per CDR3 protein. The sample includes some 900,000 distinct CDR3 sequences, 12% seen only once; the top ten take about 1.6%. These data were also filed under a second study, of yellow fever vaccine responses in identical twins.

Sequencing was carried out using PBMCs. These receptors all stem from a woman between 18 and 30 years old in good health. Each CDR3 is given with its conserved first and last residue. D genes are given only for firm matches. Rows give clone size only sometimes, using once, few, many, or a class for an expanded clone.

CASSARGWDEQFF	few	TRBJ2-1	TRBD2	TRBV6-1
CASSYGGPRGGYGYTF	few	TRBJ1-2	TRBD1	TRBV6-5
CSASPWDSQETQYF	NA	TRBJ2-5	TRBD1	TRBV20-1
CASTFTGVMAKNIQYF	NA	TRBJ2-4	TRBD1	TRBV2
CSVDLPENYGYTF	NA	TRBJ1-2	NA	TRBV29-1
CASSVGPSSGGLAEAFF	NA	TRBJ1-1	TRBD1	TRBV9
CARSRDNNYNEQFF	few	TRBJ2-1	NA	TRBV2
CSARDFLTGETQYF	few	TRBJ2-5	NA	TRBV20-1
CASSQGSFPNYGYTF	NA	TRBJ1-2	NA	TRBV4-1
CASSFGSGSEQFF	NA	TRBJ2-1	TRBD2	TRBV5-1
CASSQELQGSIQYF	few	TRBJ2-7	TRBD1	TRBV14
CASTPGQTTGYTF	few	TRBJ1-2	TRBD1	TRBV7-9
CASSESNRDSKTQYF	many	TRBJ2-5	NA	TRBV10-1
CSAGSGSSTDTQYF	few	TRBJ2-3	NA	TRBV20-1
CASRLNGGRGDEQYF	NA	TRBJ2-7	TRBD2	TRBV27
CASSLDVLAGGPFF	many	TRBJ2-3	TRBD2	TRBV7-8
CSAPTSGRMTDTQYF	few	TRBJ2-3	TRBD2	TRBV20-1